These 12 T cell receptor beta chains came from one sample sequenced in a study of blood T cell repertoires in COVID-19. Method: immunoSEQ multiplex PCR; TCRdb's copy keeps in-frame clones and lacks some. The data show roughly 380,000 clones, with about 88% seen just once and about 3% held by the top ten. Sequenced input: PBMCs or T cells enriched from blood (not recorded which). The receptors were sampled from a young woman who had recovered from COVID-19.

V usage is TRBV19 and J usage is TRBJ1-1, with D uncertain. There are 14 residues in the CDR3. Germline-derived CDR1 and CDR2 are LNHDA and SQIVND (reference sequence). V lost 1 base to trimming and J lost 4 bases, with 10 bases between them. The CDR3 spells CASSIGTPSTEAFF. The CDR3 DNA reads as TGTGCCAGTAGTATAGGTACACCCAGCACTGAAGCTTTCTTT.

V and J are TRBV29-1 and TRBJ1-1; possibly TRBD1 for D (6 bases). There are 13 residues in the CDR3. In germline, CDR1 is SQVTM, CDR2 ANQGSEA. Trimming took off 4 bases at V and 4 bases at J, with 13 bases between the two ends. This CDR3 reads CSVVGRGGTEAFF. In DNA form, the CDR3 reads TGCAGCGTTGTAGGGAGGGGGGGCACTGAAGCTTTCTTT.

This clone was counted a single time. The chain couples TRBV29-1 to TRBJ2-3; 7 nucleotides align to TRBD2. The junction had 2 bases not matched to a gene; V was cut back by 6 bases and J by 2 bases. The CDR3 covers 12 residues. From germline, CDR1 is SQVTM and CDR2 ANQGSEA. CDR3 coding DNA: TGCAGCGTGGGACTAAACACAGATACGCAGTATTTT. Translation gives CSVGLNTDTQYF.

The chain uses TRBV7-9 and TRBJ2-1; TRBD2 is a possible D gene (5 bases). CDR3 length equals 12 residues. Germline assignment: CDR1 SEHNR and CDR2 FQNEAQ (reference sequence). The CDR3 sequence: CGGADSYNEQFF. The CDR3 DNA reads as TGTGGTGGAGCGGATTCCTACAATGAGCAGTTCTTC. The entire variable domain, with the rest obtained from reference TRBV7-9 and TRBJ2-1, is as follows: DTGVSQNPRHKITKRGQNVTFRCDPISEHNRLYWYRQTLGQGPEFLTYFQNEAQLEKSRLLSDRFSAERPKGSFSTLEIQRTEQGDSAMYLCGGADSYNEQFFGPGTRLTVL.

This clone occurred once. V and J are TRBV19 and TRBJ1-2; TRBD1 aligns across 9 bases. Per germline, CDR1 LNHDA and CDR2 SQIVND (reference sequence). The junction had 17 bases not matched to a gene; V was cut back by 5 bases and J by 4 bases. CDR3 length equals 18 residues. The CDR3 protein is CASSPVEGQGLKFYGYTF. CDR3 nucleotide sequence: TGTGCCAGTAGTCCAGTTGAAGGACAGGGGTTGAAGTTCTATGGCTACACCTTC.

The V and J genes are TRBV7-9 and TRBJ2-1, with 8 bases that match TRBD2. The CDR3 has 14 residues. Germline CDR1 SEHNR, CDR2 FQNEAQ (reference sequence). With 3 bases clipped from V and 6 bases from J, the junction kept 4 bases outside the gene matches. As DNA, the CDR3 is TGTGCCAGCAGCTTCTCGGGGACTAGCAATGAGCAGTTCTTC. Protein product: CASSFSGTSNEQFF.

The chain links TRBV4-1 to TRBJ2-5; 7 nucleotides align to TRBD1. Germline V gene lookup returns CDR1 MGHRA and CDR2 YSYEKL. After removal of 0 bases from V and 2 bases from J, the junction contained 6 bases not matched to a gene. The CDR3 has 16 residues. As DNA, the CDR3 is TGCGCCAGCAGCCAAGAGAGTCCGGGACAGCAAGAGACCCAGTACTTC. Its translation is CASSQESPGQQETQYF.

The V gene is TRBV4-1, the J gene TRBJ2-5; TRBD1 agrees at 9 bases. The CDR3 sequence is 16 residues long. Trimming took 4 bases from V and 5 from J; bases not matched to a gene: 11. CDR1 is MGHRA, CDR2 YSYEKL, per germline. The CDR3 loop is CASSPLTGGWGETQYF. The DNA of the CDR3 is TGCGCCAGCAGCCCCCTTACAGGGGGCTGGGGTGAGACCCAGTACTTC.

This sequence joins TRBV11-3 and TRBJ2-7, with a weak D call TRBD2 (5 bases). Germline values: CDR1 SGHNT, CDR2 YENEEA. This CDR3 spans 14 amino acids. The V and J ends lost 5 bases and 6 bases respectively, with 17 bases between them. CDR3 nucleotide sequence: TGTGCCAGCAGCCCCGGTGGACTGCGCCCCGAGCAGTACTTC. Its protein product is CASSPGGLRPEQYF.

The chain employs TRBV20-1 and TRBJ1-4; D call uncertain. The CDR3 runs to 13 residues. V lost 3 bases and J 8 bases, leaving 13 bases between the germline ends. Germline CDR1 DFQATT, CDR2 SNEGSKA (reference sequence). The CDR3 nucleotides are TGCAGTGCTAGTTCCGGGAGAAGGGAAAAACTGTTTTTT. Residues: CSASSGRREKLFF.

The chain carries TRBV3-1 (or the pseudogene TRBV3-2) and TRBJ2-7; a weak D match, TRBD2 (6 bases). Trimming removed 4 bases at V and 4 bases at J, with 14 bases between. From germline, CDR1 is LGHDT and CDR2 YNNKEL (reference sequence). CDR3 size: 14 residues. The CDR3 coding sequence is TGTGCCAGCAGCCGGGGGGACCAGAGATACGAGCAGTACTTC. Its translation is CASSRGDQRYEQYF.

This CDR3 is CASSSDRESSPLHF. For the CDR3, the DNA is TGTGCCAGCAGTAGTGACAGGGAAAGCTCACCCCTCCACTTT. The gene calls are TRBV2 and TRBJ1-6; 7 bases agree with TRBD1. J gave up 10 bases and V 5 bases, and 8 bases lay outside the gene matches. This CDR3 is 14 amino acids long. Germline loops: CDR1 SNHLY, CDR2 FYNNEI.